This TCR beta chain was retrieved from a study of cytomegalovirus exposure and HLA in healthy donors (dated by TCRdb to the late 2010s). About the investigation overall: According to an earlier analysis of 587 of the donors, 150 million to 200 million T cells yielded over 90 million unique TCR beta sequences and roughly 280 Gb of sequence data. A few DR-DQ haplotypes were treated as single units for association and clustering because of strong linkage in the cohort. Of the approximately 400 genotyped donors, roughly 80% fell in the genetic ancestry cluster associated with self-reported Caucasian donors. A later genetic analysis took genome-wide SNP genotypes for about three fifths of the 666 donors and used that subset as a discovery cohort. On average, about 200,000 unique TCR beta nucleotide sequences were sequenced per donor among roughly 430 genotyped donors of the cohort, with roughly a sixth of those sequences being non-productive. To predict cytomegalovirus infection status, the study combined high-throughput TCR immunosequencing, statistical association of individual TCRs with disease status, and machine learning. Donor age, sex, ethnicity and CMV serostatus were compiled alongside the repertoire data. A separate validation cohort of roughly 110 different subjects was used in addition to the roughly 700-subject first cohort. The study aimed to test whether signatures of past pathogen exposure could be identified by cataloging public T cell receptors. Approximately 330 gigabases of sequencing data and 75 million to 85 million unique TCR sequences made up an early release that covered some 640 HLA-typed donors. Both class I and class II loci were covered by HLA typing, at four-digit resolution. The study profiled the T cell repertoires of around 700 subjects by immunosequencing and related them to cytomegalovirus serostatus. The later analysis used no new phenotypic data to find candidate immune exposures, relying instead on TCR beta sequences and their occurrence across donors. In an earlier analysis of 587 of the donors, high-throughput TCR beta sequencing was used to judge whether each TCR beta V gene segment behaved as functional or pseudogenic. All discovery cohort repertoires had been generated using a single sequencing platform. In a later analysis, previously published TCR beta repertoires from 550 to 700 donors were re-analyzed and high-resolution HLA genotyping was added so that TCR occurrence patterns could be studied. Typing coverage differed by locus: A, B, C, DRB1 and DQB1 were typed in about 620-630 donors, DQA1 in approximately 520, DPA1 in approximately 610, and DPB1 in 400 to 480. The investigation overall reported the following: The study gave a list of about 170 TCR beta chains associated with cytomegalovirus. Some IMGT-functional V segments, including TRBV6-2 and TRBV6-3, could not be told apart with the 87-base-pair reads, so those segments were excluded. Sequencing depth was assumed to be roughly uniform across donors in the presence/absence analyses, though that assumption may not hold. The authors suggested that the approach could potentially be generalized to other disease states and immunological phenotypes. In a later genetic analysis, a missense DCLRE1C variant was associated with V-gene and J-gene trimming of TCR beta chains, and the association was replicated in an independent cohort. A later analysis reported that several top co-occurrence clusters appeared linked to parvovirus B19, influenza, CMV and Epstein-Barr virus. An earlier analysis of approximately 500 of the donors showed that most TCR beta V segments appeared in productive rearrangements either about 90% or about 30% of the time, which broadly matched IMGT annotations. About 15 rarely observed V segments, including chromosome 9 orphons, were excluded from the earlier analysis of a few hundred of the donors because counts were too low. Because HLA typing was missing for some donors at each locus, association tests included only the typed subset. In a later analysis, over 15,000 TCR beta sequences were associated with specific HLA alleles at a false discovery rate of 0.05. Across donors, most TCR sequences were observed very rarely, whereas some public TCRs were present in many individuals. Immune exposure information for the cohort was limited to CMV serostatus. A cluster of highly shared sequence variants was judged likely to represent a technical artifact of the sequencing pipeline. Most CMV-associated TCR beta chains appeared to be HLA-restricted in a later analysis, and the HLA associations seemed to be driven largely by CMV exposure. In a later analysis, TCR association rates were found to vary across HLA loci, with the most associated TCRs seen for DRB1 alleles and the fewest for HLA-C alleles. Only TCR beta chains were sequenced in this cohort, and the absence of alpha or paired-chain data limited detectable features. A further reported finding was that TCR beta sequences accurately predicted the HLA-A and HLA-B alleles for most subjects in the first cohort. Linkage disequilibrium might explain the correlated functional status among segregating V segments, but an unknown experimental factor could not be excluded. In a later genetic analysis, fewer N-insertions in productive TCRs were reported among donors in an Asian-associated ancestry cluster than the roughly 700-donor mean. A few of the identified cytomegalovirus-associated TCR beta chains were confirmed in vitro to be specific for cytomegalovirus antigens. In both the original and validation cohorts, the classifier was reported to diagnose cytomegalovirus status with high specificity and sensitivity. In a later analysis, HLA-associated TCR beta chains were found to be more clonally expanded and to have lower generation probabilities than equally common non-associated chains. Assigning TCR associations to individual alleles was difficult when HLA alleles, especially DR and DQ, strongly co-occurred.

The cohort comprised some 680 healthy bone marrow donors. All cohort members were sampled while nominally healthy, although unrecorded immune exposures were likely present. Of the 670 or so cohort members, roughly 300 had positive CMV serostatus and around 350 had negative CMV serostatus, and CMV serostatus was not recorded for the donor. Every donor gave a peripheral blood sample, and the peripheral blood mononuclear cells from that sample were used for TCR beta sequencing. Genomic DNA extraction from the blood cell samples was performed with the Qiagen DNeasy Blood Extraction Kit. Sequences LGHNA (CDR1) and YNFKEQ (CDR2) are obtained from the germline V gene. The CDR3 sequence holds 15 residues, the cysteine and phenylalanine included. Just CDR3 DNA is preserved here, 45 bases in frame from base 1. Trimming leaves V shorter by 4 bases and J shorter by 4 bases, with the junction holding 9 bases beyond the gene matches.

As regards this clone: It lacks a known antigen. It has no much larger one-base neighbor in the sample; base qualities were not kept.

Libraries were built with the immunoSEQ multiplex PCR assay. The multiplex PCR relied on a mix of 60 forward primers for TCR Vbeta segments and 13 reverse primers for TCR Jbeta segments. The CDR3 region of rearranged TCR beta genes was amplified from genomic DNA by a multiplex PCR assay. The Illumina HiSeq System was used to sequence the amplified TCR beta libraries as 87-base-pair reads. Regarding the original processing steps: A later analysis tallied 75 million to 95 million unique TCR beta chains across the approximately 670 repertoires, and approximately 11 million of those chains were shared by two or more donors. A nearest-neighbor algorithm error-corrected the raw reads and collapsed the reads into unique sequences, merging closely related sequences to remove PCR and sequencing errors. V, D and J gene segments were assigned by aligning CDR3 sequences to IMGT reference sequences. For a sequence to be retained, a match of at least six nucleotides to both a V gene segment and a J gene segment was required. A rearrangement was called productive if the CDR3 had no stop codons and remained in frame with V and J, and every other rearrangement was called non-productive. Following IMGT convention, CDR3 was defined as the stretch from the second conserved V-encoded cysteine to the conserved J-encoded phenylalanine. Sequences without an unambiguous match to a single V gene segment were excluded from the earlier analysis of 450 to 750 of the donors. An earlier analysis of several hundred of the donors called V segments functional above 56.7% productive rearrangements and segregating when the between-donor standard deviation exceeded 5%. To diagnose cytomegalovirus status from the catalog of TCR beta chain sequences, a statistical classification framework was built. V and J gene assignment, in a later analysis, came from comparing TCR nucleotide sequences with IMGT/GENE-DB human TR gene sequences. Using the TCRdist pipeline, a later analysis assigned CDR3 sequences along with most-parsimonious VDJ recombination scenarios. In a later analysis, each TCR beta chain was defined by its CDR3 amino acid sequence together with its V-gene family, and reads lacking a unique V-gene family were excluded. In a later analysis, 450 to 600 highly shared, low-generation-probability nucleotide sequences were removed to address suspected cross-contamination and a sequencing artifact. In a later analysis, a clonal expansion index was calculated for each public chain from normalized within-repertoire ranks of inferred template counts. Generation probabilities in a later analysis came from a VDJ recombination model fitted to out-of-frame rearrangements, and those results were checked against IGoR. In a later analysis, hypergeometric tests were used to score TCR-TCR, TCR-HLA and TCR-CMV co-occurrence, with a repertoire-size bias correction applied to TCR pairs. False discovery rates were estimated in a later analysis by permuting HLA or CMV assignments 20 times. In a later analysis, co-occurring TCRs were grouped using DBSCAN, and TCRdist sequence similarity was added for clustering within HLA-allele-positive subsets. Co-occurrence clustering excluded repertoires with fewer than 30,000 or more than 120,000 public chains, plus five with anomalous nucleotide sharing. The clones in this table, taken by TCRdb from immuneACCESS, are in-frame only. Not every clone is retained; where verified, under half of the shortfall comes from an unresolved V gene, and the cause of the rest is unknown. V, J and clone size are taken as reported in that table, and D and trimming were inferred from the DNA itself. The sample table records some 61,000 clones; approximately 80% of these occur just once. Clones ranked in the top ten supply 6.5% of the sample.

This TCR was sampled from a human donor in good health. The sequencing input was PBMCs. The sequence is built from TRBV4-2 and TRBJ2-7, and TRBD1 aligns with 8 junction nucleotides. CDR3 sequence: CASSPSGGFKYEQYF. The DNA reads TGTGCCAGCAGCCCCTCAGGGGGCTTTAAGTACGAGCAGTACTTC.